This entry lists 9 T cell receptor beta chains sequenced from one sample in a study of T cells after yellow fever vaccination. TCRdb recomputed calls from the 5' RACE reads with MiXCR, one row per CDR3 protein. This table has 510,000 or so distinct CDR3 sequences, approximately 21% appearing once. The input for sequencing was PBMCs, taken 15 days after the yellow fever booster vaccination. All receptors derive from a man under 40 who received the YFV17D yellow fever vaccine.

The chain carries TRBV3-1 and TRBJ2-4; a weak D match, TRBD2 (6 bases). The V end lost 3 bases, the J end lost 0 bases, and 6 bases lay between the germline ends. The germline V gene has CDR1 LGHDT and CDR2 YNNKEL (reference sequence). The CDR3 runs to 14 residues. CDR3 in DNA: TGTGCCAGCAGCCACGGGGGAGCCAAAAACATTCAGTACTTC. It yields the protein CASSHGGAKNIQYF.

V usage is TRBV5-6 and J usage is TRBJ2-1; D tentatively reads TRBD1 or TRBD2 (6 bases each). V was shortened by 4 bases and J by 8 bases, with 10 bases between the two germline ends. Germline V gives CDR1 SGHDT, CDR2 YYEEEE. The CDR3 has 12 residues. For the CDR3, the DNA is TGTGCCAGCAGCCGACGGGGGCATGAGCAGTTCTTC. It encodes CASSRRGHEQFF. Drawing the rest from reference TRBV5-6 and TRBJ2-1, the complete variable domain is DAGVTQSPTHLIKTRGQQVTLRCSPKSGHDTVSWYQQALGQGPQFIFQYYEEEERQRGNFPDRFSGHQFPNYSSELNVNALLLGDSALYLCASSRRGHEQFFGPGTRLTVL.

This clonotype was counted only a few times. This chain connects TRBV20-1 to TRBJ2-5, with D possibly matching TRBD2 (6 bases). Germline CDR1 and CDR2: DFQATT and SNEGSKA (reference sequence). The CDR3 runs 15 residues. Trimming pared 0 bases from V and 5 bases from J, leaving 16 bases between. The CDR3 spells CSAREAGRVSETQYF. The CDR3 nucleotides read TGCAGTGCTAGAGAGGCGGGGCGCGTTTCGGAGACCCAGTACTTC.

This clonotype was observed a handful of times. Mismatch with germline at one junction end may stem from a read error. V is TRBV30 and J is TRBJ2-4; 10 nucleotides agree with TRBD1. The CDR3 has 12 amino acids. CDR1 is GTSNPN and CDR2 is SVGIG in the germline V gene (reference sequence). The CDR3 reads CAWSTDRGQKNF. DNA of the CDR3: TGTGCCTGGAGTACTGACAGGGGGCAGAAGAACTTC.

This clonotype has only a few counts. V usage is TRBV12-3 or TRBV12-4 and J usage is TRBJ2-2; either TRBD1 or TRBD2 may fit D (5 bases each). The V and J ends lost 7 bases and 4 bases respectively, with 13 bases between them. The CDR3 sequence is 14 residues long. The CDR3: CASTKRGSTGELFF. The CDR3 DNA is TGTGCCAGCACTAAACGGGGCTCCACCGGGGAGCTGTTTTTT.

The chain is built from TRBV9 and TRBJ2-2, with 8 positions matching TRBD2. The CDR3 contains 18 residues. V lost 4 bases to trimming and J lost 5 bases; unmatched junction nucleotides: 16. Germline values: CDR1 SGDLS, CDR2 YYNGEE. The CDR3 reads CASSSRLELAARTGELFF. The CDR3 nucleotides are TGTGCCAGCAGCTCCCGGCTGGAACTAGCGGCTCGAACCGGGGAGCTGTTTTTT.

The rearrangement uses TRBV7-2 and TRBJ2-6; unclear D gene. Trimming left V 3 bases short and J 2 bases short, with 5 bases between. There are 14 residues in the CDR3. Germline V gives CDR1 SGHTA, CDR2 FQGNSA. CDR3 protein: CASSFLTGANVLTF. CDR3 nucleotide sequence: TGTGCCAGCAGCTTCCTTACTGGGGCCAACGTCCTGACTTTC.

This clonotype was observed a handful of times. The chain has TRBV24-1 and TRBJ2-1; tentative D call: TRBD1 (6 bases). The CDR3 has 14 amino acids. V was cut by 4 bases and J by 8 bases, with 14 bases left in between. Germline lookup yields CDR1 KGHDR and CDR2 SFDVKD. Written as DNA, the CDR3 is TGTGCCACCAGTGACCGGATGGACAGAGATGAGCAGTTCTTC. This encodes CATSDRMDRDEQFF.

This clonotype was seen a few times. The V call is TRBV4-3, the J call TRBJ2-2; D remains unclear. Trimming pared 0 bases from V and 7 bases from J, leaving 9 bases between. Per the germline V gene, CDR1 is LGHNA and CDR2 is YSLEER. The length of the CDR3 is 14 residues. The CDR3, as DNA: TGCGCCAGCAGCCAAGATTACGGTGGCGGGGAGCTGTTTTTT. This sequence encodes CASSQDYGGGELFF.